Listed below are T cell receptor beta chains from one sample, sequenced in a study of neurological immune-mediated disorders. TCRdb redid the calling of the 5' RACE reads with MiXCR, one entry per CDR3 protein. The sample yields tens of thousands of distinct CDR3 sequences, 10% seen once. The sequencing input was PBMCs. The receptors come from a woman aged 40 to 50 with HTLV-1-associated myelopathy (HAM/TSP). Each CDR3 is given with its conserved first and last residue. A D gene is named only where the DNA matches it firmly. Clone size appears in some rows only: once, few, many, or a class for an expanded clone.

j_call clone_size v_call d_call cdr3_nt cdr3_aa
TRBJ1-4 many TRBV6-6 TRBD1 TGTGCCAGCACCCTAGAGACAGGGTATGGAAAACTGTTTTTT CASTLETGYGKLFF
TRBJ2-3 many TRBV4-2 . TGTGCCAGCAGCCAAGAGGCTATAGGTACGCAGTATTTT CASSQEAIGTQYF
TRBJ1-3 many TRBV10-3 . TGTGCCATCAGTAACCCGTCCGGAAACACCATATATTTT CAISNPSGNTIYF
TRBJ1-5 many TRBV20-1 . TGCAGTGCTGACTCGGGGGGTCAGCCCCAGCATTTT CSADSGGQPQHF
TRBJ2-3 many TRBV29-1 TRBD2 TGCAGCGCCTGGGGGAGGGCTAGCGGGGCCCGGGCCCAGATCGATACGCAGTATTTT CSAWGRASGARAQIDTQYF
TRBJ2-7 many TRBV3-1 . TGTGCCAGCAGCCAAATGGCTGGTTCCTACGAGCAGTACTTC CASSQMAGSYEQYF
TRBJ1-2 many TRBV12-3/TRBV12-4 . TGTGCCAGCAGTTACTCGACGGTCGGGTCTTATGGCTACACCTTC CASSYSTVGSYGYTF
TRBJ2-3 many TRBV20-1 TRBD2 TGCAGTGCTAGAACTAGCGGGGGGCGTGATACGCAGTATTTT CSARTSGGRDTQYF
TRBJ2-1 many TRBV5-6 . TGTGCCAGCAGCATAGGAAGGGCCTTTGAGCAGTTCTTC CASSIGRAFEQFF
TRBJ2-1 many TRBV2 TRBD2 TGTGCCAGCAGTGAACGGACTAGCGGGGGATCAGAGCAGTTCTTC CASSERTSGGSEQFF
TRBJ1-2 many TRBV6-2/TRBV6-3 TRBD1 TGTGCCAGCAGTTACTCGGAGCCAGGGGGAGATGGCTACACCTTC CASSYSEPGGDGYTF
TRBJ2-7 many TRBV6-2/TRBV6-3 . TGTGCCAGCAGTTTTATGGCCCCCGGGGCGGACTACGAGCAGTACTTC CASSFMAPGADYEQYF
TRBJ2-1 many TRBV4-1 . TGCGCCAGCAGCCAAGGAGGGTCTCTTGAGCAGTTCTTC CASSQGGSLEQFF
TRBJ2-7 many TRBV7-8 TRBD2 TGTGCCAGCAGCTTAGCATATACGGGGCGGGGGACGTACGAGCAGTACTTC CASSLAYTGRGTYEQYF
TRBJ2-3 many TRBV5-1 . TGCGCCAGCAGCTGGTCCACAGATACGCAGTATTTT CASSWSTDTQYF
TRBJ1-4 many TRBV6-5 TRBD1 TGTGCCAGCAGATCGACAGGGGGCTTTGAAAAACTGTTTTTT CASRSTGGFEKLFF
TRBJ2-1 many TRBV5-1 . TGCGCCAGCAGCGCGGGACCTACCAACAATGAGCAGTTCTTC CASSAGPTNNEQFF
TRBJ1-1 many TRBV7-6 . TGTGCCAGCAGCTTAGGTGGCAGGGACACTGAAGCTTTCTTT CASSLGGRDTEAFF
TRBJ2-7 many TRBV7-9 . TGTGCCAGCAGTCCCTGGGAGGGGGCCCAATACGAGCAGTACTTC CASSPWEGAQYEQYF
TRBJ1-5 many TRBV6-5 . TGTGCCAGCACCCCTAGTAGCAATCAGCCCCAGCATTTT CASTPSSNQPQHF
TRBJ2-1 few TRBV6-2/TRBV6-3 . TGTGCCAGCAGACACCCTAGCCTTCCAAATGAGCAGTTCTTC CASRHPSLPNEQFF
TRBJ2-3 many TRBV5-1 . TGCGCCAGCAGCAGACTTCTGTTCACAGATACGCAGTATTTT CASSRLLFTDTQYF
TRBJ2-6 many TRBV4-1 . TGCGCCAGCAGCCAAGATCATGAGAACGGGGCCAACGTCCTGACTTTC CASSQDHENGANVLTF
TRBJ2-3 many TRBV7-9 . TGTGCCAGCAGCTTAGGTGGGGGATCAGATACGCAGTATTTT CASSLGGGSDTQYF
TRBJ1-1 many TRBV29-1 TRBD1 TGCAGCGGGGACAGGGGGGGGATGAACACTGAAGCTTTCTTT CSGDRGGMNTEAFF
TRBJ2-4 . TRBV6-2/TRBV6-3 TRBD2 TGTGCCAGCAGCACAAGCGGGACTAGCGGACGAGGGAAAAACATTCAGTACTTC CASSTSGTSGRGKNIQYF
TRBJ2-7 many TRBV11-3 TRBD1 TGTGCCAGCAGCTTATGGGGACAGGGGTCCTACGAGCAGTACTTC CASSLWGQGSYEQYF
TRBJ1-2 many TRBV15 . TGTGCCACCAGCAGAGATCAGGGATTAGCTAACTATGGCTACACCTTC CATSRDQGLANYGYTF
TRBJ2-2 few TRBV4-1 . TGCGCCACCAACCCCGAGGGGAACACCGGGGAGCTGTTTTTT CATNPEGNTGELFF
TRBJ2-2 many TRBV2 TRBD1 TGTGCCAGCAGCCGAACAACAGGGGTTATGGGGGAGCTGTTTTTT CASSRTTGVMGELFF
TRBJ1-1 many TRBV5-1 TRBD1 TGCGCCAGCAGCTTGGATATACAGGGGTTCATGAACACTGAAGCTTTCTTT CASSLDIQGFMNTEAFF
TRBJ2-7 many TRBV11-2 . TGTGCCAGCAGCTTTACCAGGAGCGCAACCTACGAGCAGTACTTC CASSFTRSATYEQYF
TRBJ2-1 many TRBV20-1 . TGCAGTGCTAGAGAACTACACCAGCGGCCTACCTACAATGAGCAGTTCTTC CSARELHQRPTYNEQFF
TRBJ2-3 many TRBV12-3/TRBV12-4 . TGTGCCAGCAGCCCAGCGCCAGATACGCAGTATTTT CASSPAPDTQYF
TRBJ1-4 many TRBV5-1 . TGCGCCAGCAGCTTTTATGGGGGAATTGATGAAAAACTGTTTTTT CASSFYGGIDEKLFF
TRBJ2-3 many TRBV7-9 TRBD1 TGTGCCAGCAGCCACAGGGGAAGGGGAGATACGCAGTATTTT CASSHRGRGDTQYF
TRBJ2-3 many TRBV5-1 TRBD1 TGCGCCAGCAGCAAGGGACAGTTTGGAACAGATACGCAGTATTTT CASSKGQFGTDTQYF
TRBJ1-2 many TRBV12-3/TRBV12-4 . TGTGCCAGCAGTCCCAAGGGCTACACCTTC CASSPKGYTF
TRBJ1-2 . TRBV29-1 . TGCAGCGTTGAGGGCCCTAGGGGCTATTGCTACACCTTC CSVEGPRGYCYTF
TRBJ1-5 many TRBV12-3/TRBV12-4 TRBD1 TGTGCCAGCACCGGGACAGGGAATCAGCCCCAGCATTTT CASTGTGNQPQHF
TRBJ1-4 many TRBV5-1 . TGCGCCAGCAGCTTCACTGGGGATGAAAAACTGTTTTTT CASSFTGDEKLFF
TRBJ2-5 many TRBV7-2 . TGTGCCAGCAGCCCAGGGCCGGGTTGGAAGACCCAGTACTTC CASSPGPGWKTQYF
TRBJ1-1 many TRBV12-3/TRBV12-4 . TGTGCCAGCAGTTTGCGCAGGAACACTGAAGCTTTCTTT CASSLRRNTEAFF
TRBJ1-1 . TRBV4-1 . TGCGCCAGCAGCCAAAGACAGATAAACACTGAAGCTTTCTTT CASSQRQINTEAFF